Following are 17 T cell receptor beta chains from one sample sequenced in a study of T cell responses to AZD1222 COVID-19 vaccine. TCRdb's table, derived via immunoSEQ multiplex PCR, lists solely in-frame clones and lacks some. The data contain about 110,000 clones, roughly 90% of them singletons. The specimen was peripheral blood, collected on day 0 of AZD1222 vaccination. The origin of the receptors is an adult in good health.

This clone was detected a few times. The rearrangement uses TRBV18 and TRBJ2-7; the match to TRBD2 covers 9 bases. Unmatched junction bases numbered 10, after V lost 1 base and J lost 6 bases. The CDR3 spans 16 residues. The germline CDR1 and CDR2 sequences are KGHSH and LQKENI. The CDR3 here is CASSPRQSAGGSEQYF. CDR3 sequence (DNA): TGTGCCAGCTCACCACGTCAAAGCGCGGGGGGGTCCGAGCAGTACTTC.

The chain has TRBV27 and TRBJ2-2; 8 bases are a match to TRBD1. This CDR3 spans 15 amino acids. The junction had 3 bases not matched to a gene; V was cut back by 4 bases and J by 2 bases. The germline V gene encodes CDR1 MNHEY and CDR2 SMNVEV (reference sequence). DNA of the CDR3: TGTGCCAGCAGTTCGACAGGGGCCAACACCGGGGAGCTGTTTTTT. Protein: CASSSTGANTGELFF.

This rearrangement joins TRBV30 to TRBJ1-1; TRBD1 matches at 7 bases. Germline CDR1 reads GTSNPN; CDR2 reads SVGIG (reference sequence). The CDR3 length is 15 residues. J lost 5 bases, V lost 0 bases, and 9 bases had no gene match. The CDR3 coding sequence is TGTGCCTGGAGTGTAGGGGCAGGGGGTGAGACTGAAGCTTTCTTT. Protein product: CAWSVGAGGETEAFF.

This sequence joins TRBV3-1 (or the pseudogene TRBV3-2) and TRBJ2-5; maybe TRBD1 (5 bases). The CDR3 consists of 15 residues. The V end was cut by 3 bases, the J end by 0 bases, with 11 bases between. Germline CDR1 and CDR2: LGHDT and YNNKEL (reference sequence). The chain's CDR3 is CASSHKVGHQETQYF. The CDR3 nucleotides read TGTGCCAGCAGCCACAAGGTGGGGCACCAAGAGACCCAGTACTTC.

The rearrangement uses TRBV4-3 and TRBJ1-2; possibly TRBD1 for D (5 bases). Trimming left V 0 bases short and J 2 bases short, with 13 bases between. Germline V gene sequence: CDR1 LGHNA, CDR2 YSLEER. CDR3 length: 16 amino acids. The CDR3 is CASSQDYTQGNYGYTF. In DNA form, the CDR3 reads TGCGCCAGCAGCCAAGATTATACGCAGGGAAACTATGGCTACACCTTC.

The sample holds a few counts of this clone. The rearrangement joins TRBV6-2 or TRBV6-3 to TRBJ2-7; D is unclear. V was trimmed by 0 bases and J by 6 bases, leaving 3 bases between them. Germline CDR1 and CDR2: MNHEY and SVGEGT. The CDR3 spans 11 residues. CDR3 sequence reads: CASSYSSEQYF. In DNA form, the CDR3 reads TGTGCCAGCAGTTACTCGAGCGAGCAGTACTTC.

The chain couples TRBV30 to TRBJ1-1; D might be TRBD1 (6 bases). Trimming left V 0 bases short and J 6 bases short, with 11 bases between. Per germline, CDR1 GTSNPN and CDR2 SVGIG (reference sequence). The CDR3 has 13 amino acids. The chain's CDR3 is CAWSVGAGAEAFF. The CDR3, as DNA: TGTGCCTGGAGTGTGGGGGCTGGTGCTGAAGCTTTCTTT. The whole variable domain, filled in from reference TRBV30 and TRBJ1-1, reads SQTIHQWPATLVQPVGSPLSLECTVEGTSNPNLYWYRQAAGRGLQLLFYSVGIGQISSEVPQNLSASRPQDRQFILSSKKLLLSDSGFYLCAWSVGAGAEAFFGQGTRLTVV.

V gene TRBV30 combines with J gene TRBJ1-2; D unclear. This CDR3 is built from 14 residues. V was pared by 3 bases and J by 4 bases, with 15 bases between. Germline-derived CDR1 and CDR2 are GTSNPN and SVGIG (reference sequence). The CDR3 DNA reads TGTGCCTGGAGCCCCGGACGGCGATCCTATGGCTACACCTTC. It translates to CAWSPGRRSYGYTF.

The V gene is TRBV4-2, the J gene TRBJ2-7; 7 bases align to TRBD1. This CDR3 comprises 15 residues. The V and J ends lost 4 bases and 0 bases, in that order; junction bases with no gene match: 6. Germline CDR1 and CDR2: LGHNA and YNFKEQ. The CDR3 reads CASSRGTESSYEQYF. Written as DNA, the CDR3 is TGTGCCAGCAGCCGAGGGACAGAAAGCTCCTACGAGCAGTACTTC.

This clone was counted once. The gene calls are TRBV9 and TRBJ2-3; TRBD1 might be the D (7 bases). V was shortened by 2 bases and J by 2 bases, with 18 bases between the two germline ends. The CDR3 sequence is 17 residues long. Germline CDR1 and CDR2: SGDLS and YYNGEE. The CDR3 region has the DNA TGTGCCAGCAGCGTGGGGGCAGGGGGACTGATCACAGATACGCAGTATTTT. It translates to CASSVGAGGLITDTQYF.

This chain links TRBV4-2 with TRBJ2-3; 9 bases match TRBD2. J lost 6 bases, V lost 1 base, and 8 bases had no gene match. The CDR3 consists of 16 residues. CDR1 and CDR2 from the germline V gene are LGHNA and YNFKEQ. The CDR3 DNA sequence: TGTGCCAGCAGCCAAGGGTTGGCGGGAGGGCCGGATACGCAGTATTTT. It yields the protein CASSQGLAGGPDTQYF.

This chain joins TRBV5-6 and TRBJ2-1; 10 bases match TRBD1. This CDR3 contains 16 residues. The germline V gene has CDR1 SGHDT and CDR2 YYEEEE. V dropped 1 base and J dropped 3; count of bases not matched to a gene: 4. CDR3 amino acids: CASSLMDRGVYNEQFF. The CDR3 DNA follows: TGTGCCAGCAGCTTGATGGACAGGGGGGTCTACAATGAGCAGTTCTTC.

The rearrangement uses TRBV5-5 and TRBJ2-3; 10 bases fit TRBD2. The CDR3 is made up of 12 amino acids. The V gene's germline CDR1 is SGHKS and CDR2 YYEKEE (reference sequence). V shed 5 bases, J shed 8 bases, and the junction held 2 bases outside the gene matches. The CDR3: CASRLAGGTQYF. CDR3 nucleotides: TGTGCCAGCAGGTTAGCGGGGGGTACGCAGTATTTT.

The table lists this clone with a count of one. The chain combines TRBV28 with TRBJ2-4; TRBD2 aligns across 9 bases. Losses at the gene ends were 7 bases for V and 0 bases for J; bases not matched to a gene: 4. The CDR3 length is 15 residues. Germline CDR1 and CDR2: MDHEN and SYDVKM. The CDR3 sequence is CASIPSGIAKNIQYF. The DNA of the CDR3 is TGTGCCAGCATCCCTAGCGGGATAGCCAAAAACATTCAGTACTTC.

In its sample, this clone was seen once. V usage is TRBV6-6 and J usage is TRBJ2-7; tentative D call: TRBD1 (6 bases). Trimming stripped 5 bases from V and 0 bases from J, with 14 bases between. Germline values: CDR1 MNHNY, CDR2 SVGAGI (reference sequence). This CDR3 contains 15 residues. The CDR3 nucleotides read TGTGCCAGCAGTCCAGGGGCATTACACTCCTACGAGCAGTACTTC. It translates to CASSPGALHSYEQYF.

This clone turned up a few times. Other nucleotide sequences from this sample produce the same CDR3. CDR3 residues: CATSDFTGELFF. CDR3 bases: TGTGCCACCAGTGATTTCACCGGGGAGCTGTTTTTT. The rearrangement uses TRBV24-1 and TRBJ2-2, with D uncertain. This CDR3 spans 12 amino acids. V was pared by 1 base and J by 4 bases, with 0 bases between. Germline CDR1 KGHDR, CDR2 SFDVKD.

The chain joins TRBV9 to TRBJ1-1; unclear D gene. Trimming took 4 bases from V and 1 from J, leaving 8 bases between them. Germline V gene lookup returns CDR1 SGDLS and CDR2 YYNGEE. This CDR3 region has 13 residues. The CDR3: CASSPDWNTEAFF. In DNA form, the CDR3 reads TGTGCCAGCAGCCCCGACTGGAACACTGAAGCTTTCTTT. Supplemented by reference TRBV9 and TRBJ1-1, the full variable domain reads DSGVTQTPKHLITATGQRVTLRCSPRSGDLSVYWYQQSLDQGLQFLIQYYNGEERAKGNILERFSAQQFPDLHSELNLSSLELGDSALYFCASSPDWNTEAFFGQGTRLTVV.